Listed below are T cell receptor beta chains from one sample, sequenced in a study of PD-1 blockade in classical Hodgkin lymphoma. Profiled with immunoSEQ multiplex PCR; TCRdb holds only in-frame clones, not every one. The table includes some 100,000 clones, 85% to 90% detected once. The sample consisted of peripheral blood mononuclear cells (PBMCs), taken before the second cycle of nivolumab. The source is a human donor with classical Hodgkin lymphoma. Each CDR3 is given with its conserved first and last residue.

TRBJ2-1,TRBV7-6,CASSLGVEGQGPFHYNEQFF
TRBJ1-3,TRBV10-3,CAISIEGGAGNTIYF
TRBJ2-1,TRBV29-1,CSAEASDVWDNEQFF
TRBJ2-2,TRBV30,CAWSPNIGELFF
TRBJ2-4,TRBV6-6,CASSYDEEAKNIQYF
TRBJ2-2,TRBV6-6,CASSLSGTGDTGELFF
TRBJ2-7,TRBV2,CASTWDRGRYEQYF
TRBJ2-2,TRBV2,CASASLTGGYTGELFF
TRBJ2-7,TRBV5-6,CASSFGTAYEQYF
TRBJ1-4,TRBV27,CASSSRNSGLGEKLFF
TRBJ2-7,TRBV11-3,CASSLAPLRQGSYEQYF
TRBJ2-2,TRBV20-1,CSARFIGELFF
TRBJ1-1,TRBV25-1,CASGGQEAFF
TRBJ2-2,TRBV19,CASSIWGGSTNTGELFF
TRBJ2-7,TRBV6-1,CASSESDGTGAYEQYF
TRBJ2-4,TRBV6-1,CASSEPLGGARNIQYF
TRBJ2-5,TRBV28,CASSFSDRGETQYF
TRBJ1-4,TRBV4-1,CASSQDRWPNEKLFF